This TCR beta chain stems from a study of post-analysis software for immune sequencing data. Germline V CDR1 and CDR2: MGHRA, YSYEKL. The CDR3 is made up of 15 amino acids. V shed 4 bases, J shed 4 bases, and the junction held 10 bases outside the gene matches. This clonotype was found a few times. What it binds is not known. Unique molecular identifiers were present in the TCR beta cDNA libraries. Researchers reported 400,000 to 550,000 cDNA molecules coming from 1 to 10 million T cells. MiXCR, applied by TCRdb to the PCR reads, yields one record per CDR3 protein. The table has hundreds of thousands of distinct CDR3 sequences, about 60% seen once; the top ten hold around 10%. Findings of the study overall: TRBV5-6, TRBV5-1 and TRBV20-1 were among four or five TRBV segments more frequent in patients than controls. Normalized Chao1 diversity was significantly reduced in patients versus controls.

This clonotype was sampled from a girl between 2 and 10 years old with multiple sclerosis. The chain is built from TRBV4-1 and TRBJ2-7; 7 positions match TRBD2. The specimen sequenced was blood. The CDR3 is CASSRPGRGRYEQYF. CDR3 in DNA: TGCGCCAGCAGCCGTCCGGGGAGGGGACGGTACGAGCAGTACTTC.